The 5 T cell receptor beta chains below were found in one sample sequenced in a study of blood T cell repertoires in COVID-19. TCRdb keeps only in-frame clones here, not all; method: immunoSEQ multiplex PCR. The data contain fewer than 300,000 clones, more than 65% of them singletons. Source material: peripheral blood. These receptors originate from a young woman with acute or convalescent COVID-19.

This clone turned up a few times. V is TRBV7-3 and J is TRBJ2-1; 7 bases fit TRBD1. This CDR3 comprises 13 residues. J lost 6 bases, V lost 5 bases, and 4 bases had no gene match. Germline CDR1 and CDR2: SGHTA and FQGTGA. CDR3 region: CASSLGQVNEQFF. In nucleotides, the CDR3 is TGTGCCAGCAGCCTTGGACAGGTCAATGAGCAGTTCTTC.

V and J are TRBV19 and TRBJ2-2; D is perhaps TRBD1 (5 bases). The CDR3 is 15 amino acids. Trimming cost V 2 bases and J 5 bases, with 12 bases left between them. Germline V lookup: CDR1 LNHDA, CDR2 SQIVND (reference sequence). The CDR3 DNA sequence: TGTGCCAGTAGTATAACGAGTACAGGAACCGGGGAGCTGTTTTTT. This gives the protein CASSITSTGTGELFF.

The chain recombines TRBV7-3 with TRBJ2-3; the D gene is possibly TRBD1 (6 bases). The CDR3 contains 14 residues. V gave up 5 bases and J gave up 8 bases, with 17 bases separating them. Germline CDR1 and CDR2: SGHTA and FQGTGA. CDR3 in DNA: TGTGCCAGCAGCCCGCGACAGGAAACGGGTACGCAGTATTTT. Amino acid sequence: CASSPRQETGTQYF.

The genes are TRBV10-3 and TRBJ2-1; 12 bases align to TRBD2. Germline values: CDR1 ENHRY, CDR2 SYGVKD. V dropped 4 bases and J dropped 10; count of bases not matched to a gene: 8. This CDR3 region has 15 residues. The DNA for the CDR3 is TGTGCCATCAGTGGGAGGACTAGCGGGGCCGGGGAGCAGTTCTTC. Translation gives CAISGRTSGAGEQFF.

This clone appeared once. V gene TRBV5-1 combines with J gene TRBJ2-1; 10 nucleotides line up with TRBD2. With 4 bases clipped from V and 5 bases from J, the junction kept 6 bases outside the gene matches. Germline V lookup: CDR1 SGHRS, CDR2 YFSETQ. The CDR3 sequence is 15 residues long. The CDR3 DNA reads as TGCGCCAGCAGCAGACTAGCGGGCCTGAACAATGAGCAGTTCTTC. It is translated as CASSRLAGLNNEQFF.